This TCR beta chain was documented in a study of shared clonotypes between healthy human individuals. Overall study: Ranging from 18 to 49 in age, donors were a couple of women and three men.

Profiling relied on immunoSEQ multiplex PCR, and the TCRdb table lists in-frame clones only, not all of them. This sample has about 110,000 clones, with roughly two thirds found just once. Comments on this clone: The junction shows a germline mismatch at one end, possibly a read error.

The CDR3 has 10 amino acids. Germline loops: CDR1 SQVTM, CDR2 ANQGSEA. CD45RO+ cells were combined with CCR7-negative CD45RA+ TemRA cells to form CD8 memory. The chain has TRBV29-1 and TRBJ1-1, with a possible D match to TRBD1 (6 bases). The specimen sequenced was memory CD8+ T cells sorted from blood. Subset: CD45RO+ cells pooled with CCR7-negative TemRA cells. The clonotype was recovered from a woman younger than 45 in good health. The CDR3 sequence is CSGENTEAFF. The CDR3 bases are TGTTCAGGGGAGAACACTGAAGCTTTCTTT.